This record concerns one T cell receptor beta chain sequence. There is no known antigen for this receptor. The sample holds no much larger clone one base away, and base qualities are not on file. Ficoll-Paque density gradient centrifugation was the method used to isolate PBMCs. The sequencer listed for this sample is Illumina NovaSeq 6000. TCRalpha and TCRbeta cDNA libraries were built by 5'RACE with constant-segment primers, adding sample barcodes and unique molecular identifiers. Trizol reagent was used to extract RNA from every sample. The libraries were amplified in two PCR steps, and the second step added a second sample barcode and Illumina TruSeq adapters. Sequencing of the libraries was done on an Illumina NovaSeq, producing 2 x 150 bp paired-end reads. The original pipeline was this. With migec v1.2.7, reads were demultiplexed and then collapsed into UMI-guided consensus sequences. Using mixcr v2.1.11, the UMI consensuses were aligned to TRA and TRB V and J templates and assembled into clonotypes. Clonotypes were classified as expanded or contracted when called significant by both edgeR and NoisET, with noise models trained on biological replicates. For edgeR calls, the cutoffs were a false discovery rate-adjusted p below 0.01 and a log2 fold-change threshold of 1. PCA with hierarchical clustering of max-normalized trajectories of the 1000 most abundant clonotypes was used as exploratory dynamics analysis. The CD4 or CD8 phenotype of responding clones was assigned using the separately sequenced CD4+ and CD8+ repertoires. TCRdb redid the processing of the public reads, applying fastp at Q25 and MiXCR, and retained in-frame beta chains. Rows are combined by CDR3 protein, so each entry shows the most common genes and DNA. The authors' filters were not applied to this entry. This sample is represented by about 110,000 distinct CDR3 sequences; 15% to 20% of them were singletons. The top ten clonotypes cover around 28% of the sample.

The data originate from a study of T-cell memory formation after mild COVID-19 (dated by TCRdb to the early 2020s). At the level of the whole study: TCR sequence clusters from the two donors were largely donor specific. Longitudinal TCRalpha and TCRbeta repertoire sequencing tracked T-cell clones expanding and contracting after mild COVID-19 in two donors. Two young, previously healthy adult volunteers, one female and one male, were included in the cohort. Paper-wide results and their limitations: Only a couple of mild cases were covered by the study, and larger cohorts that include severe cases with pre-infection samples were considered necessary. Contracting CD4+ clones were located mainly in the CM and EM memory subsets, whereas CD8+ clones were found to be enriched in EMRA. Whether the second-wave clones peaking on day 37 were SARS-CoV-2 specific was not confirmed. Some responding clones were detected in pre-infection memory, which suggested that pre-existing cross-reactive memory T cells had joined the SARS-CoV-2 response. Clones contracting from day 15 to 85 had balanced CD4/CD8 phenotypes, while a second wave expanding from day 15 to 37 was biased towards CD4+.

CDR1 SGHDT and CDR2 YYEEEE were looked up in the germline V gene. The V end loses 3 bases and the J end loses 0 bases, and a stretch of 6 bases separates them. Counted from cysteine to phenylalanine, this CDR3 has 14 amino acids. Kept here is only the CDR3 DNA, which spans 42 bases and is read in frame from base 1. The sequence was obtained from an adult woman who had mild COVID-19 (a few samples of this study predate the infection). The sample titles of this study are shuffled in the database, so cell type and time point are left out; the donor was told from shared clones. Sequenced sample: PBMCs or a T cell subset sorted from them (not recorded which). The receptor chain draws on TRBV5-6 and TRBJ1-4; a tentative D call is TRBD1 (6 bases match). The nucleotide sequence reads as follows: TGTGCCAGCAGCTGGACAGCAACTAATGAAAAACTGTTTTTT. Translated, this gives CASSWTATNEKLFF. The full variable domain, with segments outside the CDR3 supplied by the reference TRBV5-6 and TRBJ1-4 proteins, appears as DAGVTQSPTHLIKTRGQQVTLRCSPKSGHDTVSWYQQALGQGPQFIFQYYEEEERQRGNFPDRFSGHQFPNYSSELNVNALLLGDSALYLCASSWTATNEKLFFGSGTQLSVL.